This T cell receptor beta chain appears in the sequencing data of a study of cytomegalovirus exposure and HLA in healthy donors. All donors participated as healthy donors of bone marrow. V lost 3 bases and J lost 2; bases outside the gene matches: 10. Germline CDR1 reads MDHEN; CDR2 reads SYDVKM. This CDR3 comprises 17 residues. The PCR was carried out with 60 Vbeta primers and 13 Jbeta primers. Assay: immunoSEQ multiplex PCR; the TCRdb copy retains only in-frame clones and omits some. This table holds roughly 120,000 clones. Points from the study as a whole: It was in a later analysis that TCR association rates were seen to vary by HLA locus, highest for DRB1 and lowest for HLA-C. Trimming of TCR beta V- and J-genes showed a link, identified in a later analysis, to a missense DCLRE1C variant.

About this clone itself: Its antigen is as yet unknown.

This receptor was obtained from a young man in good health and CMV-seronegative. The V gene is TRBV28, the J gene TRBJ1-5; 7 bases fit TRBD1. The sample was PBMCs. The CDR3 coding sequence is TGTGCCAGCAGTTTTTGGGCAGGGGGAGGCGGCAATCAGCCCCAGCATTTT. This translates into CASSFWAGGGGNQPQHF.